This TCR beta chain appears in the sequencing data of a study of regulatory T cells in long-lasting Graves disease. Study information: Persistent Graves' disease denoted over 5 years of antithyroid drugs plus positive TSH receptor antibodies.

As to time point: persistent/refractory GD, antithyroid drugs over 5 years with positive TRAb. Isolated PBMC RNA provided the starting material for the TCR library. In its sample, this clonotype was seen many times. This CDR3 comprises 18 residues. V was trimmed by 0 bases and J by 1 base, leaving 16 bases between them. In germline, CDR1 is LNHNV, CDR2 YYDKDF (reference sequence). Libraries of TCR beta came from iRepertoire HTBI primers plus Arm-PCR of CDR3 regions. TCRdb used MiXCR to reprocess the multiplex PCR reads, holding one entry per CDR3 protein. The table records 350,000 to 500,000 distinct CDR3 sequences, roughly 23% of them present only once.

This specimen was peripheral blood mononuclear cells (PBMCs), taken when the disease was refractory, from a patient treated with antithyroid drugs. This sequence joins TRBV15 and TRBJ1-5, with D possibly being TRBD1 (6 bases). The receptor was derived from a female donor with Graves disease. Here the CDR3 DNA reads TGTGCCACCAGCAGAGACCACCTTGGGACAAGAAGCAATCAGCCCCAGCATTTT. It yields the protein CATSRDHLGTRSNQPQHF.